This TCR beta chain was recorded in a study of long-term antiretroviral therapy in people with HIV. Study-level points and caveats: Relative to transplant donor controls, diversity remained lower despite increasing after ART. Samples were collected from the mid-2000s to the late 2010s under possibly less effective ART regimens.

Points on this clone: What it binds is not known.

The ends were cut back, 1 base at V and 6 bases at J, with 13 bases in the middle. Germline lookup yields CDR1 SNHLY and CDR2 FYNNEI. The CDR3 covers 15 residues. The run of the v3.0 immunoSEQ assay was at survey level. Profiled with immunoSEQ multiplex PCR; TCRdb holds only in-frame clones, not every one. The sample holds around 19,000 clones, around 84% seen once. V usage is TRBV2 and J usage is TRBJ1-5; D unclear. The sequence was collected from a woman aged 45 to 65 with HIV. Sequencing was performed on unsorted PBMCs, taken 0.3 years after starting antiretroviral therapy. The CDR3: CASSEEVPLSQPQHF. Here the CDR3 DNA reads TGTGCCAGCAGTGAAGAGGTACCTTTAAGTCAGCCCCAGCATTTT. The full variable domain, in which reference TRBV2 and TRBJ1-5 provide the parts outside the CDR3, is EPEVTQTPSHQVTQMGQEVILRCVPISNHLYFYWYRQILGQKVEFLVSFYNNEISEKSEIFDDQFSVERPDGSNFTLKIRSTKLEDSAMYFCASSEEVPLSQPQHFGDGTRLSIL.